Following are 20 T cell receptor beta chains from one sample sequenced in a study of T cell repertoires in cytomegalovirus infection. TCRdb redid the calling of the reads with MiXCR, one entry per CDR3 protein. The repertoire consists of a few hundred thousand distinct CDR3 sequences, with 17% occurring once and the leading ten covering around 47%. The specimen was CD8+ T cells from PBMCs. The receptors here all came from a human donor in good health (CMV status not recorded). Some clones in this sample may be carry-over from other donors' samples.

This clonotype has ten or more counts. This rearrangement joins TRBV12-5 to TRBJ1-1, with D hard to call. The germline V and J ends were trimmed by 1 base and 1 base, with 16 bases remaining between them. This CDR3 is built from 17 residues. From germline, CDR1 is LGHNT and CDR2 FRNRAP. This CDR3 reads CASGLDLGRSPNTEAFF. In DNA form, the CDR3 reads TGTGCTAGTGGTTTGGATCTCGGACGGAGTCCGAACACTGAAGCTTTCTTT.

The table lists this clonotype with many counts. The chain couples TRBV5-4 to TRBJ2-6, with 7 nucleotides matching TRBD1. CDR3 length equals 15 residues. V lost 4 bases and J lost 2; bases outside the gene matches: 3. Germline V gene data show CDR1 as SGHNT and CDR2 as YYREEE (reference sequence). In DNA, the CDR3 is TGTGCCAGCAGCGGTGACAGGGCTGGGGCCAACGTCCTGACTTTC. This codes for CASSGDRAGANVLTF.

This clonotype has just a few counts. The rearrangement uses TRBV28 and TRBJ2-7; TRBD2 matches 9 bases. The ends lost 3 bases at V and 3 bases at J; junction bases unmatched: 9. The germline CDR1 and CDR2 sequences are MDHEN and SYDVKM. The CDR3 sequence is 16 residues long. CDR3 in amino acids: CASSFPSAGGGYEQYF. The CDR3 DNA sequence: TGTGCCAGCAGTTTCCCCTCCGCGGGGGGGGGCTACGAGCAGTACTTC.

This clonotype was counted a few times. The V and J genes are TRBV10-3 and TRBJ2-5; TRBD1 aligns across 7 bases. Germline V CDR1 and CDR2: ENHRY, SYGVKD. Losses at the gene ends were 5 bases for V and 5 bases for J; bases not matched to a gene: 5. This CDR3 comprises 13 residues. Here the CDR3 reads CAISPDRAETQYF. The CDR3 nucleotides read TGTGCCATCAGTCCAGACAGGGCTGAGACCCAGTACTTC.

This clonotype was counted between two and nine times. The chain joins TRBV28 to TRBJ2-3; the match to TRBD2 covers 7 bases. The trim removed 3 bases at V and 0 bases at J, leaving 6 bases unmatched. The CDR3 has 16 residues. Germline CDR1 reads MDHEN; CDR2 reads SYDVKM. CDR3 bases: TGTGCCAGCAGTTTTGGTGGCGGGAGTAGCACAGATACGCAGTATTTT. Translation gives CASSFGGGSSTDTQYF.

The gene calls are TRBV27 and TRBJ1-4, with 7 bases identical to TRBD1. With 6 bases clipped from V and 3 bases from J, the junction kept 4 bases outside the gene matches. The CDR3 has 14 residues. Per germline, CDR1 MNHEY and CDR2 SMNVEV (reference sequence). In DNA form, the CDR3 reads TGTGCCAGCAGATCGGGACAGTCTAATGAAAAACTGTTTTTT. Translation: CASRSGQSNEKLFF.

The chain joins TRBV6-2 or TRBV6-3 to TRBJ2-3, with D maybe TRBD2 (6 bases). This CDR3 spans 15 amino acids. The V gene lost 7 bases and the J gene lost 0 bases, with 14 bases spanning the gap. The germline CDR1 and CDR2 sequences are MNHEY and SVGEGT. The CDR3 nucleotides read TGTGCCAGCAACCTCGGGGGTTCTAGCACAGATACGCAGTATTTT. It encodes CASNLGGSSTDTQYF.

This clonotype was counted ten times or more. The genes are TRBV12-3 or TRBV12-4 and TRBJ2-5, with D hard to call. With 1 base removed from V and 0 bases from J, the gap between germline ends came to 9 bases. The CDR3 runs 15 residues. CDR3 bases: TGTGCCAGCAGTTTAGGGTTAGAGTACCAAGAGACCCAGTACTTC. Translating it yields CASSLGLEYQETQYF.

There are a few counts of this clonotype. The genes are TRBV12-3 or TRBV12-4 and TRBJ2-7; D is unresolved. V was pared by 0 bases and J by 4 bases, with 10 bases between. This CDR3 region has 14 residues. CDR3 region: CASSLARPAYEQYF. Written as DNA, the CDR3 is TGTGCCAGCAGTTTAGCGCGTCCGGCATACGAGCAGTACTTC.

A note on this clonotype: At one end, the junction sequence differs from germline, possibly due to a read error. The rearrangement links TRBV4-3 to TRBJ2-1; 11 bases match TRBD1. CDR3 length: 17 residues. Per the germline V gene, CDR1 is LGHNA and CDR2 is YSLEER. For the CDR3, the DNA is TGCGCCAGCAGCGAAGAACCTCCCGGGACAGGGGGAATCTTCCAGTTCTTC. Its translation is CASSEEPPGTGGIFQFF.

CDR3 sequence: CASSDRGPRSNQPQHF. Here the CDR3 DNA reads TGTGCCAGCAGCGACAGGGGGCCGAGAAGCAATCAGCCCCAGCATTTT. The chain uses TRBV27 and TRBJ1-5, with 10 bases matching TRBD1. The CDR3 loop spans 16 amino acids. The V gene's germline CDR1 is MNHEY and CDR2 SMNVEV (reference sequence). V lost 6 bases, J lost 1 base, and 6 bases stayed unmatched.

The chain uses TRBV7-9 and TRBJ2-1; 11 bases line up with TRBD2. Per the germline V gene, CDR1 is SEHNR and CDR2 is FQNEAQ (reference sequence). The CDR3 is 15 residues long. V lost 1 base, J lost 8 bases, and 4 bases stayed unmatched. The CDR3, as DNA: TGTGCCAGCAGCTTAGTAGCGGGGGGGCCCTATGAGCAGTTCTTC. Translated, it gives CASSLVAGGPYEQFF.

The CDR3 DNA reads TGTGCCAGCAGCTCCGGGGATGAAAAACTGTTTTTT. Protein sequence: CASSSGDEKLFF. V gene TRBV12-3 or TRBV12-4 combines with J gene TRBJ1-4; no definite D call. Trimming left V 6 bases short and J 6 bases short, with 8 bases between. The CDR3 extends over 12 amino acids.

This clonotype has just a few counts. The chain employs TRBV19 and TRBJ2-3; TRBD2 matches at 8 bases. This CDR3 spans 14 amino acids. The V gene end was trimmed by 5 bases and the J gene end by 6 bases; junction bases not matched to a gene: 7. The germline V gene encodes CDR1 LNHDA and CDR2 SQIVND (reference sequence). The CDR3 here is CASSATGGPDTQYF. In DNA, the CDR3 is TGTGCCAGTAGTGCGACGGGGGGGCCTGATACGCAGTATTTT. Combining the CDR3 with reference TRBV19 and TRBJ2-3 gives the whole variable domain DGGITQSPKYLFRKEGQNVTLSCEQNLNHDAMYWYRQDPGQGLRLIYYSQIVNDFQKGDIAEGYSVSREKKESFPLTVTSAQKNPTAFYLCASSATGGPDTQYFGPGTRLTVL.

This clonotype appeared a few times. The genes are TRBV6-4 and TRBJ2-2; D call uncertain. CDR3 length: 13 residues. The V end was cut by 8 bases, the J end by 2 bases, with 9 bases between. Germline CDR1 reads MRHNA; CDR2 reads SNTAGT. The CDR3, as DNA: TGTGCCAGCGGCAGATTAAACACCGGGGAGCTGTTTTTT. Its translation: CASGRLNTGELFF.

In this sample, this clonotype is medium-sized (0.01 to 0.1%). The rearrangement joins TRBV7-9 to TRBJ2-3; 9 nucleotides align to TRBD2. V gave up 4 bases and J gave up 0 bases; unmatched junction bases: 5. The CDR3 extends over 16 amino acids. Germline V gene lookup returns CDR1 SEHNR and CDR2 FQNEAQ (reference sequence). This CDR3 reads CASSSTAGGSTDTQYF. The CDR3 nucleotides read TGTGCCAGCAGCTCCACGGCGGGGGGGAGCACAGATACGCAGTATTTT.

This clonotype has a count of ten or more. The DNA for the CDR3 is TGTGCCAGCAGCTTAGGGGTAGCGGGGGGTATCTTGGATGAGCAGTTCTTC. This encodes CASSLGVAGGILDEQFF. The genes are TRBV7-6 and TRBJ2-1; 10 bases are a match to TRBD2. Trimming took 1 base from V and 8 from J; bases not matched to a gene: 11. The germline gives CDR1 SGHVS, CDR2 FNYEAQ. The CDR3 sequence is 17 residues long.

In its sample, this clonotype was seen many times. The chain joins TRBV19 to TRBJ1-3; D may be TRBD1 (5 bases). The V gene lost 3 bases and the J gene lost 0 bases, with 12 bases spanning the gap. CDR1 and CDR2 from the germline V gene are LNHDA and SQIVND (reference sequence). CDR3 size: 16 residues. CDR3 DNA sequence: TGTGCCAGTAGTATGTGGGGACGGATCTCTGGAAACACCATATATTTT. It is translated as CASSMWGRISGNTIYF.

This clonotype has ten or more counts. The J gene is TRBJ1-2, the V gene TRBV27; no reliable D call. V lost 7 bases to trimming and J lost 5 bases, with 17 bases between them. Germline CDR1 MNHEY, CDR2 SMNVEV (reference sequence). CDR3 size: 14 residues. This CDR3 is CASKPISAGYGYTF. CDR3 sequence (DNA): TGTGCCAGCAAGCCAATCTCAGCCGGTTATGGCTACACCTTC.

This clonotype was picked up many times. The V and J genes are TRBV7-6 and TRBJ1-2; D is uncertain. The germline V gene has CDR1 SGHVS and CDR2 FNYEAQ. The CDR3 is made up of 14 amino acids. The ends were cut back, 8 bases at V and 0 bases at J, with 13 bases in the middle. The DNA of the CDR3 is TGTGCCAGCGGTATGGGAGGCTCTAACTATGGCTACACCTTC. It codes for CASGMGGSNYGYTF.